This entry concerns a single T cell receptor (beta chain). Its target is not known. This specimen belongs to a study of cytomegalovirus exposure and HLA in healthy donors. The study's findings and limits: Presence/absence analyses supposed approximately even sequencing depth among donors. Earlier analysis found most TCR beta V segments productive about 90% or about 30% of the time.

PCR involved 60 Vbeta and 13 Jbeta primers. TCRdb keeps only in-frame clones here, not all; method: immunoSEQ multiplex PCR. The sample lists 150,000 to 200,000 clones, about 80% occurring once. Germline trimming cut 5 bases from V and 0 bases from J; bases unmatched to any gene: 10. CDR3 size: 16 residues. The V gene's germline CDR1 is SQVTM and CDR2 ANQGSEA. The receptor was derived from a woman aged 40-49 years in good health and CMV-seronegative. This rearrangement joins TRBV29-1 to TRBJ2-4, with 7 bases that match TRBD2. The source material was PBMCs. Here the CDR3 reads CSVREAVGLAKNIQYF. The DNA of the CDR3 is TGCAGCGTTCGGGAGGCAGTGGGTCTAGCCAAAAACATTCAGTACTTC.